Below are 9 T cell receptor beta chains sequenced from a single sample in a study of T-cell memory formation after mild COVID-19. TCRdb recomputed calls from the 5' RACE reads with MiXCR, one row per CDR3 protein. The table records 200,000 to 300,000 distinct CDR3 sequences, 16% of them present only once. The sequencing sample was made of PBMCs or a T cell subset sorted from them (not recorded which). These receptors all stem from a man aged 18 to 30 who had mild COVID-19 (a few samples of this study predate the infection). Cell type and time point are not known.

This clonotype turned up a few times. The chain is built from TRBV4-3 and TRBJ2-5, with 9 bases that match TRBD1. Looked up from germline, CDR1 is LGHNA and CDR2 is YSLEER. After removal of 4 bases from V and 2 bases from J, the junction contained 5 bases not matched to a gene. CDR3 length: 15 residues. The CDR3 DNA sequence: TGCGCCAGCAGCCGGGGACAGGGTTATCAAGAGACCCAGTACTTC. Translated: CASSRGQGYQETQYF.

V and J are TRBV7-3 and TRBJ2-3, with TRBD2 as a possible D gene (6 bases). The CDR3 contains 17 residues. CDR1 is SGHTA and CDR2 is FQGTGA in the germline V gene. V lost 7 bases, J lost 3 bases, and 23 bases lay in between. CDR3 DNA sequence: TGTGCCAGCACCCTAAACCCCGGGGGACGAGGGACAGATACGCAGTATTTT. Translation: CASTLNPGGRGTDTQYF.

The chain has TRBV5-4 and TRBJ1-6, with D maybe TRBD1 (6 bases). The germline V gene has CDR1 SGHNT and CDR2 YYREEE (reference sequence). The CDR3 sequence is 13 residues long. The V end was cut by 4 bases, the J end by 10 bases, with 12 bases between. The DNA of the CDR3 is TGTGCCAGCAGCACCAACAGGGACTCACCCCTCCACTTT. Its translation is CASSTNRDSPLHF.

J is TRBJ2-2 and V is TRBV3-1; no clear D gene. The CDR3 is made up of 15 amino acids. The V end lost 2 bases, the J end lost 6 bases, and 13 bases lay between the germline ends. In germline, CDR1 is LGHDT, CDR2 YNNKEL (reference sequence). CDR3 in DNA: TGTGCCAGCAGCCAACCGGGCATCGCACCCGGGGAGCTGTTTTTT. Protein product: CASSQPGIAPGELFF.

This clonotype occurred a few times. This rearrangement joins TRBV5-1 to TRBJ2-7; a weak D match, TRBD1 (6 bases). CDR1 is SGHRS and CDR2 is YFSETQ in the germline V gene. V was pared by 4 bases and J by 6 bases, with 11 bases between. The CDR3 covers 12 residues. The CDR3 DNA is TGCGCCAGCAGCGTCCCAGGGGTCGAGCAGTACTTC. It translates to CASSVPGVEQYF.

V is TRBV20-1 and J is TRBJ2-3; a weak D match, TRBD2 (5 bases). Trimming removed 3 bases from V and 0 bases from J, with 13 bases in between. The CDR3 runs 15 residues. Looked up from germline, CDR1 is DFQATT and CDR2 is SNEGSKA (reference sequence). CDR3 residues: CSASPWETSTDTQYF. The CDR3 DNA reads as TGCAGTGCTAGTCCTTGGGAGACTAGCACAGATACGCAGTATTTT.

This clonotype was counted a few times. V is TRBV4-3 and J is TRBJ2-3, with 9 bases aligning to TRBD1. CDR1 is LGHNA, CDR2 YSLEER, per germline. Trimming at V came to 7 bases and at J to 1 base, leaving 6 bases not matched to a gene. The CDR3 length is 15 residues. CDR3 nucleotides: TGCGCCAGCAACCCCGGGACAGGGCGCACAGATACGCAGTATTTT. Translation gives CASNPGTGRTDTQYF.

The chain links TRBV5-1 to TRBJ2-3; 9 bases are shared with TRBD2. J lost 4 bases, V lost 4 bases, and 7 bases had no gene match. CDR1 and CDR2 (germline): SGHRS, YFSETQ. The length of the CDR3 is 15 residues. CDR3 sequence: CASSPLAGDPDTQYF. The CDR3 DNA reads TGCGCCAGCAGCCCCTTAGCGGGGGACCCAGATACGCAGTATTTT.

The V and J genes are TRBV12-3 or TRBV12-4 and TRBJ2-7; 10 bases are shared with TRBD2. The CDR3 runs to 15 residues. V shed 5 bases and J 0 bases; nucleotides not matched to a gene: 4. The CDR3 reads CASSPGTSASYEQYF. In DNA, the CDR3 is TGTGCCAGCAGTCCCGGGACTAGCGCCTCCTACGAGCAGTACTTC.